These 4 T cell receptor beta chains came from one sample sequenced in a study of vaccination and CD4 T cells after COVID-19. Cultured CD4+ T cell DNA underwent sequencing with the Oncomine TCR Beta short-read assay. TCRdb analysed the PCR reads with MiXCR anew, one entry per CDR3 protein. The sample lists 20,000 or so distinct CDR3 sequences; 30% to 45% were seen once. Time point described: late sampling 161 to 241 days after vaccination in three convalescent patients. The treatment here: approximately 9-day PBMC culture with coronavirus spike peptide pools or control peptides (ViraFEST assay). No antigen is known for these receptors. Sequenced material: CD4+ T cells from blood, cultured in vitro, taken about 7 months after SARS-CoV-2 vaccination. All receptors derive from a human donor who had recovered from COVID-19.

The chain combines TRBV15 with TRBJ2-3; D gene unclear. From germline, CDR1 is LNHNV and CDR2 YYDKDF (reference sequence). Trimming removed 5 bases from V and 5 bases from J, with 5 bases in between. The CDR3 sequence is 11 residues long. The CDR3 spells CATSLQDTQYF. The CDR3 region has the DNA TGTGCCACCAGCCTTCAAGATACGCAGTATTTT.

V usage is TRBV28 and J usage is TRBJ2-3, with D possibly TRBD2 on 6 matching bases. Trimming removed 7 bases at V and 1 base at J, with 6 bases between. The CDR3 loop spans 12 amino acids. Germline CDR1 MDHEN, CDR2 SYDVKM. The CDR3 DNA reads as TGTGCCAGCACGGGAGGCACAGATACGCAGTATTTT. Encoded protein: CASTGGTDTQYF.

The genes are TRBV19 and TRBJ2-2; 7 bases line up with TRBD2. CDR3 length equals 17 residues. Germline V CDR1 and CDR2: LNHDA, SQIVND (reference sequence). V trimming: 0 bases; J trimming: 2 bases; junction bases outside the gene matches: 6. CDR3 sequence (DNA): TGTGCCAGTAGTATAGATCGGGGGAGGGCCAACACCGGGGAGCTGTTTTTT. Protein: CASSIDRGRANTGELFF.

This clonotype was seen a few times. The chain recombines TRBV15 with TRBJ2-7; possible D gene TRBD1, 5 bases. Germline assignment: CDR1 LNHNV and CDR2 YYDKDF (reference sequence). This CDR3 is built from 13 residues. The germline V and J ends were trimmed by 5 bases and 0 bases, with 8 bases remaining between them. CDR3 loop: CATSRQSSYEQYF. The DNA of the CDR3 is TGTGCCACCAGCCGACAGAGCTCCTACGAGCAGTACTTC.